The 10 T cell receptor beta chains below come from one sample, sequenced in a study of cytomegalovirus exposure and HLA in healthy donors. Both 60 Vbeta primers and 13 Jbeta primers went into the PCR. Clones were sequenced by immunoSEQ multiplex PCR, and TCRdb holds only the in-frame ones, with some missing. Of tens of thousands of clones in the sample, about 76% are singletons; the top ten hold around 10%. The sample taken for sequencing was PBMCs. The source of these receptors is a male donor in good health and CMV-seropositive.

By sample fraction, this clone is medium-sized. The J gene is TRBJ2-2, the V gene TRBV11-1; TRBD1 might be the D (5 bases). The germline CDR1 and CDR2 sequences are SGHAT and FQDESV (reference sequence). The CDR3 sequence is 15 residues long. V was clipped by 1 base and J by 16 bases, with 22 bases between them. The CDR3 is CASSLGLEQDPHQFF. The CDR3, as DNA: TGTGCCAGCAGCTTAGGTCTCGAACAGGACCCGCACCAGTTTTTT.

V usage is TRBV5-1 and J usage is TRBJ2-5; D might be TRBD2 (7 bases). V lost 2 bases and J lost 4, with 12 bases in between. This CDR3 has 14 amino acids. The germline gives CDR1 SGHRS, CDR2 YFSETQ. The CDR3 nucleotides read TGCGCCAGCAGCTTTGAGGGGGGGCCAGAGACCCAGTACTTC. Translating it yields CASSFEGGPETQYF.

The rearrangement links TRBV10-1 to TRBJ2-7, with a weak D call TRBD2 (6 bases). V was trimmed by 6 bases and J by 3 bases, leaving 6 bases between them. Germline V gene data show CDR1 as WNHNN and CDR2 as SYGVQD (reference sequence). This CDR3 comprises 11 residues. CDR3 protein: CASSGGYEQYF. The CDR3 coding sequence is TGCGCCAGCAGCGGGGGCTACGAGCAGTACTTC.

The J gene is TRBJ2-7, the V gene TRBV18; D not resolved. CDR3 length equals 14 residues. Per the germline V gene, CDR1 is KGHSH and CDR2 is LQKENI. V was trimmed by 4 bases and J by 5 bases, leaving 15 bases between them. The CDR3 here is CASSQVDARNEQYF. In DNA, the CDR3 is TGTGCCAGCTCACAGGTCGACGCGAGGAACGAGCAGTACTTC.

DNA of the CDR3: TGCGCCAGCAGCTTGGCCCCGGACAGGGGATCCGGGGAGCTGTTTTTT. Translated: CASSLAPDRGSGELFF. The chain links TRBV5-1 to TRBJ2-2; 9 bases map to TRBD1. Unmatched junction bases numbered 6, after V lost 0 bases and J lost 6 bases. The CDR3 loop spans 16 amino acids. Germline V CDR1 and CDR2: SGHRS, YFSETQ.

The chain carries TRBV29-1 and TRBJ1-1, with 7 bases matching TRBD1. The trim removed 4 bases at V and 1 base at J, leaving 9 bases unmatched. This CDR3 region has 15 residues. Germline-derived CDR1 and CDR2 are SQVTM and ANQGSEA. CDR3 in amino acids: CSVVGYRGGNTEAFF. Written as DNA, the CDR3 is TGCAGCGTTGTGGGGTACAGGGGTGGGAACACTGAAGCTTTCTTT. Variable domain in full (rest from reference TRBV29-1 and TRBJ1-1): SAVISQKPSRDICQRGTSLTIQCQVDSQVTMMFWYRQQPGQSLTLIATANQGSEATYESGFVIDKFPISRPNLTFSTLTVSNMSPEDSSIYLCSVVGYRGGNTEAFFGQGTRLTVV.

The chain joins TRBV4-1 to TRBJ2-3, with a weak D call TRBD1 (6 bases). The CDR3 has 18 residues. CDR1 is MGHRA, CDR2 YSYEKL, per germline. V lost 0 bases and J 6 bases, leaving 22 bases between the germline ends. The CDR3 protein is CASSQEPPTGDRRDTQYF. Here the CDR3 DNA reads TGCGCCAGCAGCCAAGAGCCCCCGACAGGAGACAGAAGGGATACGCAGTATTTT.

The rearrangement joins TRBV12-1 to TRBJ1-2; TRBD1, the table's D call, lacks a check against the DNA. TRBV12-1 corresponds to a pseudogene. The CDR3 extends over 15 amino acids. CDR3 sequence (DNA): TGTGCCAGCAGTTATAACAGGGGGCGAGTCTATGGCTACACCTTC. Its protein product is CASSYNRGRVYGYTF.

The rearrangement uses TRBV29-1 and TRBJ2-5; D possibly corresponds to TRBD2 (6 bases). Germline loops: CDR1 SQVTM, CDR2 ANQGSEA. V lost 4 bases, J lost 3 bases, and 9 bases lay in between. The CDR3 is 12 residues long. The CDR3 loop is CSVGAGKETQYF. The CDR3 DNA follows: TGCAGCGTTGGGGCGGGGAAAGAGACCCAGTACTTC.

With regard to this clone: Other DNA sequences from this sample encode an identical CDR3 as well. The chain couples TRBV28 to TRBJ2-5; 12 bases fit TRBD2. J gave up 2 bases and V 2 bases, and 0 bases lay outside the gene matches. This CDR3 contains 15 residues. Germline V gives CDR1 MDHEN, CDR2 SYDVKM. As DNA, the CDR3 is TGTGCCAGCAGTTTAACTAGCGGGGGGCAAGAGACCCAGTACTTC. This gives the protein CASSLTSGGQETQYF.